This T cell receptor beta chain originates from a study of T cell changes during pregnancy in multiple sclerosis. CDR3 length equals 14 residues. Germline values: CDR1 MNHEY, CDR2 SMNVEV (reference sequence). Trimming took off 5 bases at V and 2 bases at J, with 10 bases between the two ends. Clones were sequenced by immunoSEQ multiplex PCR, and TCRdb holds only the in-frame ones, with some missing. The table shows tens of thousands of clones, with roughly nine tenths occurring only once. The sequencing used peripheral blood, collected in the first trimester of pregnancy. V usage is TRBV27 and J usage is TRBJ1-5, with D possibly TRBD1 on 5 matching bases. This TCR was sampled from a female donor with multiple sclerosis, enrolled in a pregnancy study. DNA for the CDR3: TGTGCCAGCAGTCGAAGCAGGGGCAATCAGCCCCAGCATTTT. It encodes CASSRSRGNQPQHF.